The 27 T cell receptor beta chains reported below all come from one sample, sequenced in a study of blood T cell repertoires in COVID-19. Profiled with immunoSEQ multiplex PCR; TCRdb holds only in-frame clones, not every one. Of about 170,000 clones listed, 85% to 90% are singletons. The material sequenced was peripheral blood. The origin of the receptors is an elderly woman in a cohort sampled during active or convalescent COVID-19.

The chain couples TRBV6-5 to TRBJ1-4; no reliable D call. This CDR3 is built from 15 residues. Germline loops: CDR1 MNHEY, CDR2 SVGAGI. V was trimmed by 8 bases and J by 0 bases, leaving 13 bases between them. The CDR3 here is CASRPPGATNEKLFF. CDR3 DNA sequence: TGTGCCAGCCGCCCTCCCGGGGCAACTAATGAAAAACTGTTTTTT.

The sample holds one count of this clone. This chain connects TRBV9 to TRBJ2-2, with D perhaps TRBD2 (7 bases). V shed 1 base and J shed 1 base, with 17 bases lying between them. The CDR3 sequence is 18 residues long. Germline CDR1 SGDLS, CDR2 YYNGEE. The CDR3: CASSVFVGEGVNTGELFF. The CDR3, as DNA: TGTGCCAGCAGCGTATTCGTGGGGGAGGGGGTGAACACCGGGGAGCTGTTTTTT.

The J gene is TRBJ1-2, the V gene TRBV5-6; D unclear. Trimming cost V 0 bases and J 4 bases, with 13 bases left between them. CDR3 length: 15 residues. Looked up from germline, CDR1 is SGHDT and CDR2 is YYEEEE. CDR3 in DNA: TGTGCCAGCAGCTTGGTTGCGGGCTTGGTCTATGGCTACACCTTC. Residues: CASSLVAGLVYGYTF.

The CDR3: CASLELSYSTDTQYF. The CDR3 DNA reads as TGTGCCAGCTTGGAGCTTAGCTATAGCACAGATACGCAGTATTTT. This chain connects TRBV2 to TRBJ2-3; D not certain. CDR1 SNHLY and CDR2 FYNNEI come from the germline V gene. Between the trimmed V and J ends, which lost 8 bases and 0 bases, there was a span of 15 bases. The CDR3 consists of 15 residues.

The chain is built from TRBV7-2 and TRBJ2-3; 8 bases map to TRBD1. Per the germline V gene, CDR1 is SGHTA and CDR2 is FQGNSA. The CDR3 totals 15 residues. The trim removed 5 bases at V and 4 bases at J, leaving 8 bases unmatched. In DNA, the CDR3 is TGTGCCAGCAGCCGCTCAGGGGGCGACGCAGATACGCAGTATTTT. It is translated as CASSRSGGDADTQYF.

This chain links TRBV5-8 with TRBJ1-4; 9 bases line up with TRBD1. The germline gives CDR1 SGHTS, CDR2 YDEGEE. The CDR3 runs to 15 residues. J gave up 7 bases and V 4 bases, and 8 bases lay outside the gene matches. CDR3 DNA: TGTGCCAGCAGCCTCCCCGGGACAGGGACTGAAAAACTGTTTTTT. Its translation: CASSLPGTGTEKLFF. The variable domain in full, with the rest retrieved from reference TRBV5-8 and TRBJ1-4, is EAGVTQSPTHLIKTRGQQATLRCSPISGHTSVYWYQQALGLGLQFLLWYDEGEERNRGNFPPRFSGRQFPNYSSELNVNALELEDSALYLCASSLPGTGTEKLFFGSGTQLSVL.

This chain links TRBV30 with TRBJ2-3; D uncertain. The germline V and J ends were trimmed by 2 bases and 6 bases, with 9 bases remaining between them. CDR3 size: 12 residues. Germline-derived CDR1 and CDR2 are GTSNPN and SVGIG (reference sequence). This CDR3 reads CAWSPTGDTQYF. CDR3 DNA sequence: TGTGCCTGGAGTCCCACCGGTGATACGCAGTATTTT. The entire variable domain, with the rest obtained from reference TRBV30 and TRBJ2-3, is as follows: SQTIHQWPATLVQPVGSPLSLECTVEGTSNPNLYWYRQAAGRGLQLLFYSVGIGQISSEVPQNLSASRPQDRQFILSSKKLLLSDSGFYLCAWSPTGDTQYFGPGTRLTVL.

The chain carries TRBV28 and TRBJ2-5, with 8 nucleotides matching TRBD1. Looked up from germline, CDR1 is MDHEN and CDR2 is SYDVKM. V gave up 3 bases and J gave up 5 bases; unmatched junction bases: 5. This CDR3 region has 14 residues. The CDR3 DNA follows: TGTGCCAGCAGTTTGTACAGGGGGGTCGAGACCCAGTACTTC. Its translation: CASSLYRGVETQYF.

The chain is built from TRBV30 and TRBJ1-1; perhaps TRBD1 as D (6 bases). Trimming stripped 2 bases from V and 1 base from J, with 14 bases between. Looked up from germline, CDR1 is GTSNPN and CDR2 is SVGIG (reference sequence). This CDR3 is 15 amino acids long. CDR3 region: CAWSFQGTRNTEAFF. The CDR3 DNA is TGTGCCTGGAGTTTCCAGGGGACCAGGAACACTGAAGCTTTCTTT.

The J gene is TRBJ2-7, the V gene TRBV12-3 or TRBV12-4; D gene unclear. The CDR3 contains 10 residues. V was clipped by 8 bases and J by 7 bases, with 9 bases between them. As DNA, the CDR3 is TGTGCCAGCGCTAGTTCGGAGCAGTACGTC. It codes for CASASSEQYV.

The chain is built from TRBV2 and TRBJ1-2, with D possibly being TRBD1 (6 bases). Per germline, CDR1 SNHLY and CDR2 FYNNEI. The CDR3 sequence is 15 residues long. V was clipped by 6 bases and J by 3 bases, with 17 bases between them. CDR3 in amino acids: CASSQSGVDHYGYTF. CDR3 sequence (DNA): TGTGCCAGCAGCCAATCAGGGGTGGACCACTATGGCTACACCTTC.

This chain connects TRBV4-3 to TRBJ1-6, with a tentative D call TRBD1 (6 bases). Germline loops: CDR1 LGHNA, CDR2 YSLEER. V lost 5 bases and J 9 bases, leaving 17 bases between the germline ends. The CDR3 covers 15 residues. DNA for the CDR3: TGCGCCAGCAGCGCAAGGGCAGGGGTAGGTTCACCCCTCCACTTT. Residues: CASSARAGVGSPLHF.

V and J are TRBV5-1 and TRBJ2-2; possibly TRBD1 for D (6 bases). V lost 3 bases, J lost 8 bases, and 14 bases lay in between. The CDR3 is made up of 14 amino acids. The germline gives CDR1 SGHRS, CDR2 YFSETQ. The chain's CDR3 is CASSSRTGPGELFF. The CDR3 DNA reads as TGCGCCAGCAGCTCCCGAACAGGGCCGGGGGAGCTGTTTTTT. Drawing the rest from reference TRBV5-1 and TRBJ2-2, the complete variable domain is KAGVTQTPRYLIKTRGQQVTLSCSPISGHRSVSWYQQTPGQGLQFLFEYFSETQRNKGNFPGRFSGRQFSNSRSEMNVSTLELGDSALYLCASSSRTGPGELFFGEGSRLTVL.

This clone was counted only a few times. The V call is TRBV2, the J call TRBJ2-2; D unresolved. Looked up from germline, CDR1 is SNHLY and CDR2 is FYNNEI. The CDR3 contains 15 residues. Trimming pared 5 bases from V and 1 base from J, leaving 11 bases between. The CDR3 sequence is CASSQEQMNTGELFF. CDR3 nucleotide sequence: TGTGCCAGCAGTCAGGAACAGATGAACACCGGGGAGCTGTTTTTT.

The V and J genes are TRBV28 and TRBJ1-1; 7 nucleotides align to TRBD1. V lost 5 bases and J lost 1; bases outside the gene matches: 7. The CDR3 consists of 15 residues. In germline, CDR1 is MDHEN, CDR2 SYDVKM. The CDR3 sequence is CASSHRGIGNTEAFF. CDR3 bases: TGTGCCAGCAGTCACAGGGGAATTGGGAACACTGAAGCTTTCTTT.

The J gene is TRBJ1-4, the V gene TRBV5-5; a weak D match, TRBD1 (5 bases). The germline V and J ends were trimmed by 1 base and 7 bases, with 8 bases remaining between them. The CDR3 is 13 amino acids. The V gene's germline CDR1 is SGHKS and CDR2 YYEKEE (reference sequence). The CDR3 loop is CASSLQGSEKLFF. Written as DNA, the CDR3 is TGTGCCAGCAGCTTGCAGGGAAGTGAAAAACTGTTTTTT.

The chain recombines TRBV7-6 with TRBJ2-5; 7 nucleotides line up with TRBD2. Germline V gene data show CDR1 as SGHVS and CDR2 as FNYEAQ. Trimming at V came to 0 bases and at J to 6 bases, leaving 10 bases not matched to a gene. The CDR3 loop spans 16 amino acids. CDR3 DNA: TGTGCCAGCAGCTTAGCGCCGGCAGGCGGGGGAAAGACCCAGTACTTC. Translating gives CASSLAPAGGGKTQYF.

This clone was recorded once. J is TRBJ2-2 and V is TRBV9; 12 bases map to TRBD2. After removal of 3 bases from V and 6 bases from J, the junction contained 9 bases not matched to a gene. Germline CDR1 reads SGDLS; CDR2 reads YYNGEE. This CDR3 is 17 amino acids long. In DNA form, the CDR3 reads TGTGCCAGCAGCGGGTCTAGCGGGAGGGCCGGTTCCGGGGAGCTGTTTTTT. Translated, it gives CASSGSSGRAGSGELFF. The variable domain in full, completed from reference TRBV9 and TRBJ2-2, reads DSGVTQTPKHLITATGQRVTLRCSPRSGDLSVYWYQQSLDQGLQFLIQYYNGEERAKGNILERFSAQQFPDLHSELNLSSLELGDSALYFCASSGSSGRAGSGELFFGEGSRLTVL.

J is TRBJ2-5 and V is TRBV5-1, with 7 positions matching TRBD1. CDR3 length: 15 residues. V was pared by 1 base and J by 1 base, with 4 bases of the junction left unmatched. Germline loops: CDR1 SGHRS, CDR2 YFSETQ. CDR3 sequence (DNA): TGCGCCAGCAGCTTGTGGGGACAGACCCAAGAGACCCAGTACTTC. It translates to CASSLWGQTQETQYF.

J is TRBJ2-5 and V is TRBV21-1; the listed D gene, TRBD1, was not tested against the DNA. TRBV21-1 is a documented pseudogene. This CDR3 is built from 17 residues. CDR3 protein: CASSKVGTGGLVETQYF. Written as DNA, the CDR3 is TGTGCCAGCAGCAAAGTTGGGACAGGGGGATTAGTGGAGACCCAGTACTTC.

The J gene is TRBJ2-1, the V gene TRBV3-1 (or the pseudogene TRBV3-2); TRBD2 matches at 8 bases. V was clipped by 7 bases and J by 6 bases; unmatched bases: 5. Germline values: CDR1 LGHDT, CDR2 YNNKEL (reference sequence). The CDR3 sequence is 13 residues long. The CDR3 spells CASKVAGSNEQFF. The CDR3 DNA reads as TGTGCCAGCAAGGTAGCGGGGTCCAATGAGCAGTTCTTC.

The rearrangement links TRBV15 to TRBJ1-5, with D tentatively TRBD1 (5 bases). The CDR3 spans 16 residues. The V and J ends lost 3 bases and 4 bases respectively, with 16 bases between them. Germline CDR1 is LNHNV and CDR2 is YYDKDF (reference sequence). CDR3 DNA sequence: TGTGCCACCAGCAGCAGCCGGGGCCGGGGGAATCAGCCCCAGCATTTT. This sequence encodes CATSSSRGRGNQPQHF.

The J gene is TRBJ1-4, the V gene TRBV6-1; the D gene is possibly TRBD1 (5 bases). Germline values: CDR1 MNHNS, CDR2 SASEGT. The V and J ends lost 2 bases and 10 bases respectively, with 14 bases between them. The CDR3 length is 14 residues. The CDR3 bases are TGTGCCAGCAGTGAATCAAGGGGCTCAGGAAAACTGTTTTTT. Its protein product is CASSESRGSGKLFF.

This rearrangement joins TRBV2 to TRBJ2-1; D not resolved. Germline-derived CDR1 and CDR2 are SNHLY and FYNNEI. Trimming removed 4 bases from V and 2 bases from J, with 6 bases in between. The CDR3 has 13 residues. CDR3 in amino acids: CASSGHAYNEQFF. In DNA, the CDR3 is TGTGCCAGCAGTGGTCATGCCTACAATGAGCAGTTCTTC. Full variable domain (outside the CDR3, taken from reference TRBV2 and TRBJ2-1): EPEVTQTPSHQVTQMGQEVILRCVPISNHLYFYWYRQILGQKVEFLVSFYNNEISEKSEIFDDQFSVERPDGSNFTLKIRSTKLEDSAMYFCASSGHAYNEQFFGPGTRLTVL.

This clone occurred once. V gene TRBV27 combines with J gene TRBJ2-3, with D possibly being TRBD1 (6 bases). The CDR3 length is 16 residues. From germline, CDR1 is MNHEY and CDR2 SMNVEV (reference sequence). Trimming left V 0 bases short and J 3 bases short, with 13 bases between. The CDR3 is CASSLSSRGRTDTQYF. CDR3 DNA: TGTGCCAGCAGTTTATCGAGCAGGGGAAGAACAGATACGCAGTATTTT.

This chain connects TRBV5-1 to TRBJ1-2, with 12 bases fitting TRBD1. In germline, CDR1 is SGHRS, CDR2 YFSETQ. The length of the CDR3 is 16 residues. V shed 4 bases and J 2 bases; nucleotides not matched to a gene: 6. The CDR3 here is CASSAGQGAANYGYTF. In DNA, the CDR3 is TGCGCCAGCAGCGCGGGACAGGGGGCGGCGAACTATGGCTACACCTTC.

This clone occurred once. The genes are TRBV19 and TRBJ2-5; D possibly corresponds to TRBD2 (5 bases). Trimming cost V 2 bases and J 4 bases, with 17 bases left between them. The germline V gene has CDR1 LNHDA and CDR2 SQIVND (reference sequence). The CDR3 contains 16 residues. In DNA, the CDR3 is TGTGCCAGTAGTATATCGTGGATGGGCGGGCGAGAGACCCAGTACTTC. This codes for CASSISWMGGRETQYF.